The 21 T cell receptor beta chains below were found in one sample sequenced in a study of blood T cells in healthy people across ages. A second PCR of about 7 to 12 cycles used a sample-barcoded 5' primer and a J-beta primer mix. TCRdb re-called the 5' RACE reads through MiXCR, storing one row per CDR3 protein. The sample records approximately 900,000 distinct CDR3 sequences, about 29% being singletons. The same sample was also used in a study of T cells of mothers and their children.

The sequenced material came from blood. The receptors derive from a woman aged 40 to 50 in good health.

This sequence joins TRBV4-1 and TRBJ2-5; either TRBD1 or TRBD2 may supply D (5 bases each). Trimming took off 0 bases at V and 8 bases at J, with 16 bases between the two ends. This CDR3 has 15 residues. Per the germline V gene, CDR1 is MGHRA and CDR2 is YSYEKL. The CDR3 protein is CASSQDGGPPSTQYF. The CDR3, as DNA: TGCGCCAGCAGCCAAGATGGGGGACCTCCTTCCACCCAGTACTTC.

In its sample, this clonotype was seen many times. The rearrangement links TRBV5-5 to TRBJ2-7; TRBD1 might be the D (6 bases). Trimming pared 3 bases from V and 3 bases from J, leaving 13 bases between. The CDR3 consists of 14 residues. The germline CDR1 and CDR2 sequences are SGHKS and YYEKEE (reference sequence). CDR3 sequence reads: CASSWTAINYEQYF. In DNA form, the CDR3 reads TGTGCCAGCAGCTGGACAGCGATCAACTACGAGCAGTACTTC.

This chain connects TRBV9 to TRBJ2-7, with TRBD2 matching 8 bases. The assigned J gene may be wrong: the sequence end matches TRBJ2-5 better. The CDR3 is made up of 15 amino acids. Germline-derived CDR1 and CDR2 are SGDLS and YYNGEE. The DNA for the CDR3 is TGTGCCAGCAGCCTCAGGCGGGGGGTCGAGGAGACCCAGTACTTC. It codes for CASSLRRGVEETQYF.

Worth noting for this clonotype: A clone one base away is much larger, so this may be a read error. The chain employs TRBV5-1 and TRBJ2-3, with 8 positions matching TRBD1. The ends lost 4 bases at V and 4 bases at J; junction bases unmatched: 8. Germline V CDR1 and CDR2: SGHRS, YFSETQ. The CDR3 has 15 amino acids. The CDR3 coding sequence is TGCGCCAGCAGCGACACGACAGGGGCCGCAGATACGCAGTATTTT. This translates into CASSDTTGAADTQYF.

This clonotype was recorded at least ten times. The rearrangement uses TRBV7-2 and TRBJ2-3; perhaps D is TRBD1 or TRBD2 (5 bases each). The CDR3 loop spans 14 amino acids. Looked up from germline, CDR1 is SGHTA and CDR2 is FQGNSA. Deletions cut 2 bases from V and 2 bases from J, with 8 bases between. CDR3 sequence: CASSLSGTTDTQYF. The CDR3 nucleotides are TGTGCCAGCAGCTTAAGTGGGACCACAGATACGCAGTATTTT.

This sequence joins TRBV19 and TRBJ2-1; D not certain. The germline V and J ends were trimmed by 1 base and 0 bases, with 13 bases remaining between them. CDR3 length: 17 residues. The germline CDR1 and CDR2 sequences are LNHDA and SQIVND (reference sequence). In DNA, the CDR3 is TGTGCCAGTAGTATAGTAGGGATGGATCGCTCCTACAATGAGCAGTTCTTC. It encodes CASSIVGMDRSYNEQFF.

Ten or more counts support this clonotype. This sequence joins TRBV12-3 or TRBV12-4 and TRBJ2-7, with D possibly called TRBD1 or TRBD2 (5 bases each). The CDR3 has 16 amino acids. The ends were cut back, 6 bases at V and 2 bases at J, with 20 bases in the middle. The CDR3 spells CASSSGPGTFTYEQYF. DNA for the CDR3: TGTGCCAGCAGCTCCGGACCCGGGACGTTTACCTACGAGCAGTACTTC.

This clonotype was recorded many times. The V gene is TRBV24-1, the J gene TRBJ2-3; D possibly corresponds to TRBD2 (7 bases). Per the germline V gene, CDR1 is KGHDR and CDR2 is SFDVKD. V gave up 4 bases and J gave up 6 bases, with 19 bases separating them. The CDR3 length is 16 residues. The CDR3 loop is CATSDYRAGATDTQYF. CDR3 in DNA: TGTGCCACCAGTGACTACCGGGCGGGGGCGACGGATACGCAGTATTTT.

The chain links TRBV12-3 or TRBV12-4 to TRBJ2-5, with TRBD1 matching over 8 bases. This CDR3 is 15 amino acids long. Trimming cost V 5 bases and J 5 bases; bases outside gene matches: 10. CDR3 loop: CASSIATGEWETQYF. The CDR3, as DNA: TGTGCCAGCAGTATCGCGACAGGGGAATGGGAGACCCAGTACTTC.

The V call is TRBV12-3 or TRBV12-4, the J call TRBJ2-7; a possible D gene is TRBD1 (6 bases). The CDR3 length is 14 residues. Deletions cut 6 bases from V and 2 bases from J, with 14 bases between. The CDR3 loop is CASRPGQQTYEQYF. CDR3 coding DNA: TGTGCCAGCAGACCCGGACAGCAAACCTACGAGCAGTACTTC.

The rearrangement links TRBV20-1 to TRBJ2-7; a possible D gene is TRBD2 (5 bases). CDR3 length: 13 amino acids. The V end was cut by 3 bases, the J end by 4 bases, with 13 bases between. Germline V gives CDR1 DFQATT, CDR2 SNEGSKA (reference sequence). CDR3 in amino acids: CSASDGPGYEQYF. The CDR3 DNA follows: TGCAGTGCTAGCGATGGGCCGGGATACGAGCAGTACTTC.

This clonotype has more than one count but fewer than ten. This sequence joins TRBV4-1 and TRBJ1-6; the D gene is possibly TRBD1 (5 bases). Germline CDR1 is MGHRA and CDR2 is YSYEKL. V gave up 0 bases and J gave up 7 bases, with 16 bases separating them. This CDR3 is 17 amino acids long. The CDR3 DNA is TGCGCCAGCAGCCAAGAAGGAGGCAGGGCGGGAAATTCACCCCTCCACTTT. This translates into CASSQEGGRAGNSPLHF.

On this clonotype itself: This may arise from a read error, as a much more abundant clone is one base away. This CDR3 is CATSVSGEVGYTF. CDR3 sequence (DNA): TGTGCCACCAGTGTCTCCGGGGAGGTCGGCTACACCTTC. J is TRBJ1-2 and V is TRBV24-1, with D hard to call. Germline-derived CDR1 and CDR2 are KGHDR and SFDVKD. The CDR3 loop spans 13 amino acids. V shed 5 bases and J shed 8 bases, with 14 bases lying between them.

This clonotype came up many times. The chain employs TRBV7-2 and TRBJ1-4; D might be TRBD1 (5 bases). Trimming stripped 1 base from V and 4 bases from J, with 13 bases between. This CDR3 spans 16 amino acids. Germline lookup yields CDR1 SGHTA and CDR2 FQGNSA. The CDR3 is CASSLDRGAGNEKLFF. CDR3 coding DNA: TGTGCCAGCAGCTTAGATCGGGGCGCGGGTAATGAAAAACTGTTTTTT.

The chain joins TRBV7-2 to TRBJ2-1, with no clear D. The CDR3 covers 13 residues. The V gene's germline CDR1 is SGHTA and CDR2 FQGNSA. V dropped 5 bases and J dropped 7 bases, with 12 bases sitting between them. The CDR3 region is CASSADGWNEQFF. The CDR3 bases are TGTGCCAGCAGCGCGGACGGGTGGAATGAGCAGTTCTTC. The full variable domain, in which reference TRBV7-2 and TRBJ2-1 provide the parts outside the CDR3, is GAGVSQSPSNKVTEKGKDVELRCDPISGHTALYWYRQSLGQGLEFLIYFQGNSAPDKSGLPSDRFSAERTGGSVSTLTIQRTQQEDSAVYLCASSADGWNEQFFGPGTRLTVL.

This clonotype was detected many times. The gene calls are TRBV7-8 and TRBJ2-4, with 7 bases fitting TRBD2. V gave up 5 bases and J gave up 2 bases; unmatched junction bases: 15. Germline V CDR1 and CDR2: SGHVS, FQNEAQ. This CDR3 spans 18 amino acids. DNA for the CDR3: TGTGCCAGCAGCCCGGCCACAAGGGCTAGCGGCACCAAAAACATTCAGTACTTC. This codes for CASSPATRASGTKNIQYF.

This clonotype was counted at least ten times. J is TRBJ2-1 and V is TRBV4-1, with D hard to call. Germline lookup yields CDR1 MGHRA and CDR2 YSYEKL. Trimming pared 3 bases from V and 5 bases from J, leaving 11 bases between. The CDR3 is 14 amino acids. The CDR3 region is CASSQEGSDNEQFF. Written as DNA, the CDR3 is TGCGCCAGCAGCCAGGAAGGCAGCGACAATGAGCAGTTCTTC.

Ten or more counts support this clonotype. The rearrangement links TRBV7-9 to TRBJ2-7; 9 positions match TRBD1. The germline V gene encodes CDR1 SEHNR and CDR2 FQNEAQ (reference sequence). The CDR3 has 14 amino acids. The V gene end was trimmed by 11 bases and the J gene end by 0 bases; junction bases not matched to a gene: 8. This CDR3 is CASTGTGSSYEQYF. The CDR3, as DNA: TGTGCCTCAACCGGGACAGGGAGCTCCTACGAGCAGTACTTC.

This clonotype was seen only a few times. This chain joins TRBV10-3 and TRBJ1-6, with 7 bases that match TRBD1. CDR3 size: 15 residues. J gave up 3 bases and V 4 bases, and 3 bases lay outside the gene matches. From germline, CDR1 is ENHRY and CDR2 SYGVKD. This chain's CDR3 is CAISAGGGYNSPLHF. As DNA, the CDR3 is TGTGCCATCAGTGCAGGGGGGGGCTATAATTCACCCCTCCACTTT.

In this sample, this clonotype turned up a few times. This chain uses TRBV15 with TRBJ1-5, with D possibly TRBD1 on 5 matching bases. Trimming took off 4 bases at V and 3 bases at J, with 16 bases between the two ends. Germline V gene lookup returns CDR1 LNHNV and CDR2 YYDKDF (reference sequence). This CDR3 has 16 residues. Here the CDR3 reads CATSKVTGLLNQPQHF. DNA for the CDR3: TGTGCCACCAGCAAAGTAACGGGGCTCCTCAATCAGCCCCAGCATTTT.

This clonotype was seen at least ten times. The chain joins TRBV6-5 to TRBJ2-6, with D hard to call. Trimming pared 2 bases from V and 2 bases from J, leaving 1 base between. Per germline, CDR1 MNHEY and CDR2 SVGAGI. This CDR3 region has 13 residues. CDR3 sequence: CASSYAGANVLTF. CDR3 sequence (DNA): TGTGCCAGCAGTTACGCTGGGGCCAACGTCCTGACTTTC.